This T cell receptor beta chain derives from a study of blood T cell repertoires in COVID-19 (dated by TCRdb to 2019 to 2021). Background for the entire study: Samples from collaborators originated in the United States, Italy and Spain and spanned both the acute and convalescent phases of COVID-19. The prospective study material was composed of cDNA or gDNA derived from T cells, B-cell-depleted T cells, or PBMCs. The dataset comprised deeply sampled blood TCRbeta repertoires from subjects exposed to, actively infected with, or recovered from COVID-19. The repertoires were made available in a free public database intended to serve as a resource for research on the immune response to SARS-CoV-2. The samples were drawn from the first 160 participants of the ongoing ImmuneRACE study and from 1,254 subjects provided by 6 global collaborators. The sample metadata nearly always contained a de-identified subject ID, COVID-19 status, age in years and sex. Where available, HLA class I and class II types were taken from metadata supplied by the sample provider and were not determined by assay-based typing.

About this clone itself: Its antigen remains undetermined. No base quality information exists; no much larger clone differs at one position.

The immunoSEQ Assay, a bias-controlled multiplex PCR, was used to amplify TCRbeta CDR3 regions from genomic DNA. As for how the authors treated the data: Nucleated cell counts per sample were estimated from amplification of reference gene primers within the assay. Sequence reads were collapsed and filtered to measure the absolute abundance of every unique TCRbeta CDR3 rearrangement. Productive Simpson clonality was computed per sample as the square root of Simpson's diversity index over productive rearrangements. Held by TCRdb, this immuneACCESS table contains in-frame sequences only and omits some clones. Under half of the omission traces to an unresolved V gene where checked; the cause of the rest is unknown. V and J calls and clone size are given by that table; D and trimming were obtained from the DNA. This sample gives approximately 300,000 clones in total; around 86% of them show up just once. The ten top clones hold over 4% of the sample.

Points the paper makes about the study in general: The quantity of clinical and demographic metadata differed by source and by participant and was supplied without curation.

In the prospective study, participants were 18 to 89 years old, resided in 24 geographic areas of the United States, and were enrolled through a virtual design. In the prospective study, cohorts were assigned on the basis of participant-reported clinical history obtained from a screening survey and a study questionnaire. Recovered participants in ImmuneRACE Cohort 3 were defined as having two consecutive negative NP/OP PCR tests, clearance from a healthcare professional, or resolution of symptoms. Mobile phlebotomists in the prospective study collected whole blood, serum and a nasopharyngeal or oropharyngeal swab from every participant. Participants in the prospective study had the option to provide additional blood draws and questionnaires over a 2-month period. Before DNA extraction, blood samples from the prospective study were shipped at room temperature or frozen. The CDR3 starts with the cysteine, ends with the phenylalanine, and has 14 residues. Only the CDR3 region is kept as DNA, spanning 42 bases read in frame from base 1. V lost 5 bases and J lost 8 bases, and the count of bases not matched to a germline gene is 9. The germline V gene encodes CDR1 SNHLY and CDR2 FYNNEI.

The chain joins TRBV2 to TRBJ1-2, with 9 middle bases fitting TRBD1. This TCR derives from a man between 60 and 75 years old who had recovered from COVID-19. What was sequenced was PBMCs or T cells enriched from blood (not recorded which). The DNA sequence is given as TGTGCCAGCAGTTCTAACAGGGGGCAAGGGGGCTACACCTTC. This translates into CASSSNRGQGGYTF. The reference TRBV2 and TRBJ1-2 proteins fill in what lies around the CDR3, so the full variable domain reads EPEVTQTPSHQVTQMGQEVILRCVPISNHLYFYWYRQILGQKVEFLVSFYNNEISEKSEIFDDQFSVERPDGSNFTLKIRSTKLEDSAMYFCASSSNRGQGGYTFGSGTRLTVV.